This T cell receptor (beta chain) comes out of a study of regulatory T cells in long-lasting Graves disease. The CDR3 spans 16 residues. Germline CDR1 and CDR2: MNHEY and SVGEGT. J was trimmed by 0 bases and V by 5 bases; bases with no gene match: 5. CDR3 regions were amplified by Arm-PCR using iRepertoire HTBI primers to build TCR beta libraries. TCRdb called the multiplex PCR reads again in MiXCR, with one record for every CDR3 protein. The table has 550,000 to 600,000 distinct CDR3 sequences, approximately 16% seen once. This clonotype turned up a few times. Time point noted: newly diagnosed GD, antithyroid drugs for less than 3 months. Scientists built the TCR library using RNA that was extracted from PBMCs. A further study also used this sample, focusing on T cells in Graves' hyperthyroidism and ophthalmopathy.

The chain couples TRBV6-2 or TRBV6-3 to TRBJ1-2; 11 positions agree with TRBD1. The clonotype comes from a man between 18 and 35 years old with Graves disease. The sample in question was peripheral blood mononuclear cells (PBMCs), obtained at new diagnosis, from a patient treated with antithyroid drugs. The CDR3 protein is CASSPRDRGTNYGYTF. In DNA form, the CDR3 reads TGTGCCAGCAGTCCCCGGGACAGGGGGACTAACTATGGCTACACCTTC.